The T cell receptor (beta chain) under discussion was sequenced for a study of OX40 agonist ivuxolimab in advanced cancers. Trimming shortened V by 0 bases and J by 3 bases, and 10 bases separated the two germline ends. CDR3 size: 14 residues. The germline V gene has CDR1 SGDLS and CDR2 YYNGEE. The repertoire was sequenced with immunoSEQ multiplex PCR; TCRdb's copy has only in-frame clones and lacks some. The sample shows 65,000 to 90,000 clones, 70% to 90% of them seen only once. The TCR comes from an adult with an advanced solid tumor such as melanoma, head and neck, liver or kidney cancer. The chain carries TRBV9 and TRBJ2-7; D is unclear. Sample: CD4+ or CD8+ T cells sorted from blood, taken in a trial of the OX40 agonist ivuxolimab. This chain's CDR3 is CASSVEGRNYEQYF. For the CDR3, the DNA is TGTGCCAGCAGCGTAGAGGGAAGGAACTACGAGCAGTACTTC. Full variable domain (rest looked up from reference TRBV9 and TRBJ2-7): DSGVTQTPKHLITATGQRVTLRCSPRSGDLSVYWYQQSLDQGLQFLIQYYNGEERAKGNILERFSAQQFPDLHSELNLSSLELGDSALYFCASSVEGRNYEQYFGPGTRLTVT.